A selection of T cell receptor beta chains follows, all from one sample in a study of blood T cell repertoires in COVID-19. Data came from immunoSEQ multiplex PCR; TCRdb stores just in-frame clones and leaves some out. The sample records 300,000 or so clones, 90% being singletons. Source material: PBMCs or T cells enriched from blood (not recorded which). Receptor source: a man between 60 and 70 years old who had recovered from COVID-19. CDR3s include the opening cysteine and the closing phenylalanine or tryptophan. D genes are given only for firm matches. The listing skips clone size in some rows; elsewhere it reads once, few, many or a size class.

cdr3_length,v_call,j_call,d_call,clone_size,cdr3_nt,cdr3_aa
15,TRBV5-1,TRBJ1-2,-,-,TGCGCCAGCAGCCCCCGAGGAGCGACTAACTATGGCTACACCTTC,CASSPRGATNYGYTF
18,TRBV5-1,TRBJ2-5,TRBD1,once,TGCGCCAGCAGCCAAAAACCAACTACAGGGGGAGCCACAGTGACCCAGTACTTC,CASSQKPTTGGATVTQYF
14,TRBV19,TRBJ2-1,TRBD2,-,TGTGCCAGTAGCACTCGACTAGCGGGATTGGAGCAGTTCTTC,CASSTRLAGLEQFF
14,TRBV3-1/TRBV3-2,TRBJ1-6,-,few,TGTGCCAGCAGCCTTGGACGGAGAGGGTCACCCCTCCACTTT,CASSLGRRGSPLHF
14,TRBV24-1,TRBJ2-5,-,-,TGTGCCAGGAGGAGGGCGGACGAACAAGAGACCCAGTACTTC,CARRRADEQETQYF
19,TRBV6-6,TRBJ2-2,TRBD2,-,TGTGCCAGCAGCCGAAGGGGGACTAGGCTCCGAACCCACACCGGGGAGCTGTTTTTT,CASSRRGTRLRTHTGELFF
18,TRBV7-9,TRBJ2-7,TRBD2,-,TGTGCCAGCTTACCCGGGACTAGCGGGAGAACAACCTCCTACGAGCAGTACTTC,CASLPGTSGRTTSYEQYF
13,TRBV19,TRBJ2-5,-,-,TGTGCCAGTAGTTCGACAGATCAAGAGACCCAGTACTTC,CASSSTDQETQYF
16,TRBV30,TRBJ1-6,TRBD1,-,TGTGCCTGGAGTGCCCTCGGACAGGGGGCAGGGTCACCCCTCCACTTT,CAWSALGQGAGSPLHF
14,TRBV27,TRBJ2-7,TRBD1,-,TGTGCCAGCAGTTACAGGGGGTGGACCAACGAGCAGTACTTC,CASSYRGWTNEQYF
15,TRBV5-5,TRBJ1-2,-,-,TGTGCCAGCAGCTCTCGACAGGCGGCTAACTATGGCTACACCTTC,CASSSRQAANYGYTF
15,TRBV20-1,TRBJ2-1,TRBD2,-,TGCAGTGCTAGTATAGCGGGGCATTCTACCAATGAGCAGTTCTTC,CSASIAGHSTNEQFF
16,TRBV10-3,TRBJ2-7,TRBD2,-,TGTGCCATCCTGACGACAATAGCGGGGTCCTCCTACGAGCAGTACTTC,CAILTTIAGSSYEQYF
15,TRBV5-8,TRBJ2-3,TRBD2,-,TGTGCCAGCAGCATATTAGCGGGGAGCACAGATACGCAGTATTTT,CASSILAGSTDTQYF
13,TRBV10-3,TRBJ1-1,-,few,TGTGCCATCAGTGAACGGGAGAACACTGAAGCTTTCTTT,CAISERENTEAFF
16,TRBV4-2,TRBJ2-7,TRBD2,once,TGTGCCAGCAGCCATTACGGCGGGGGGGTGAAAAACGAGCAGTACTTC,CASSHYGGGVKNEQYF
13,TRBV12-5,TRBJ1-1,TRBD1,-,TGTGCTAGTGTGAACAGGGGGCTCTCTGAAGCTTTCTTT,CASVNRGLSEAFF
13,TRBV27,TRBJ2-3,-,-,TGTGCCAGCAGTTTCCGGGAGTCGGATACGCAGTATTTT,CASSFRESDTQYF
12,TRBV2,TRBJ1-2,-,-,TGTGCCGGTCGGAGGGCGAACTATGGCTACACCTTC,CAGRRANYGYTF
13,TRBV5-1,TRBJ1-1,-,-,TGCGCCAGCAGCTTGTATGGGAGCACTGAAGCTTTCTTT,CASSLYGSTEAFF
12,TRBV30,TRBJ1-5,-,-,TGTGCCTGGGGTCGGTTCAATCAGCCCCAGCATTTT,CAWGRFNQPQHF
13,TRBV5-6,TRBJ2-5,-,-,TGTGCCAGCAGCTTGGTTCTTCAAGAGACCCAGTACTTC,CASSLVLQETQYF
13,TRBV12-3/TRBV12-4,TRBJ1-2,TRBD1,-,TGTGCCAGCAATAACAGGGGAACGGGTGGCTACACCTTC,CASNNRGTGGYTF
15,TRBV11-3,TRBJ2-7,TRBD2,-,TGTGCCAGCAGCCAAGGGCGGGAGAGTACCTACGAGCAGTACTTC,CASSQGRESTYEQYF
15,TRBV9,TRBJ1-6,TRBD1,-,TGTGCCAGCAGCGATCGACAGGGGGGTAATTCACCCCTCCACTTT,CASSDRQGGNSPLHF
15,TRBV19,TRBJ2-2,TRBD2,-,TGTGCCAGTCGGGTCGGACTAGTGGGAAGCGGGGAGCTGTTTTTT,CASRVGLVGSGELFF
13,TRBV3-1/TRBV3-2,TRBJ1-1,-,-,TGTGCCAGCAGCCCGGACTTATACACTGAAGCTTTCTTT,CASSPDLYTEAFF
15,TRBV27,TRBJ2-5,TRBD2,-,TGTGCCAGCAGTAGGGGACTAGCGGGAGTTGCGACCCAGTACTTC,CASSRGLAGVATQYF
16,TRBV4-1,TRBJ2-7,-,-,TGCGCCAGCAGCCAAACATTCCGGGACACCTCCTACGAGCAGTACTTC,CASSQTFRDTSYEQYF
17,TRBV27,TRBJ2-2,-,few,TGTGCCAGCATCTCCTTAGGGACAGCGGGTTACACCGGGGAGCTGTTTTTT,CASISLGTAGYTGELFF
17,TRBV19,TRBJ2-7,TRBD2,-,TGTGCCAGTAGTATTCGGGTCCCTAGCGGGGGATCCTACGAGCAGTACTTC,CASSIRVPSGGSYEQYF
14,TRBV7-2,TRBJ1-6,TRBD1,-,TGTGCCAGCAGCTCAAACAGGGGCGTTTCACCCCTCCACTTT,CASSSNRGVSPLHF
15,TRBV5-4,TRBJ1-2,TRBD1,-,TGTGCCAGCAGGGAGGGACAGCTTACTAACTATGGCTACACCTTC,CASREGQLTNYGYTF
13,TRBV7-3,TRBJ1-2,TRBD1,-,TGTGCCAGCAGCCAGACAGGGGGAGGGGGCTACACCTTC,CASSQTGGGGYTF
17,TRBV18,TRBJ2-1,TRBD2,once,TGTGCCAGCTCACCACCGTCCCGGGAGGGCCTTTGGAATGAGCAGTTCTTC,CASSPPSREGLWNEQFF
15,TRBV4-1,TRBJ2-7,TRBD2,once,TGCGCCAGCAGCCAAGTAGCGGGCCCTCCGCACGAGCAGTACTTC,CASSQVAGPPHEQYF
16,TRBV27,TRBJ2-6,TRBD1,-,TGTGCCAGCAGACGGACAGGGGGGCTCGGGGCCAACGTCCTGACTTTC,CASRRTGGLGANVLTF
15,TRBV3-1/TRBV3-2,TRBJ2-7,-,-,TGTGCCAGCAGCTTCCAGCGGGCTACCTCCTACGAGCAGTACTTC,CASSFQRATSYEQYF
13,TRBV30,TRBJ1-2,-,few,TGTGCCTGGACTAGACAGGATTTATATGGCTACACCTTC,CAWTRQDLYGYTF
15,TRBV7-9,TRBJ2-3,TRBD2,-,TGTGCCAGCAGCCCTAACGGGGGGGGCACAGATACGCAGTATTTT,CASSPNGGGTDTQYF
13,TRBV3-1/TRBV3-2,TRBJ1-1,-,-,TGTGCCAGCAGCCCAGGGTCCTCCCCTGAAGCTTTCTTT,CASSPGSSPEAFF
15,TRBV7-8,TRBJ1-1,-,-,TGTGCCAGCAGCTCCAATCCCACAGAGAACACTGAAGCTTTCTTT,CASSSNPTENTEAFF
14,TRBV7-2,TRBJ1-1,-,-,TGTGCCAGCAGCTTACAGGCTATGAACACTGAAGCTTTCTTT,CASSLQAMNTEAFF
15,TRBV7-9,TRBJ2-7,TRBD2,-,TGTGCCAGCAGCTTAGCTAGCGGGGGTCCCTACGAGCAGTACTTC,CASSLASGGPYEQYF
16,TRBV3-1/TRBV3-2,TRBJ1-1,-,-,TGTGCCAGCAGACAACTGGCAGGACAGAGGAACACTGAAGCTTTCTTT,CASRQLAGQRNTEAFF
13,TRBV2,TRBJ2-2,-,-,TGTGCCAGCAGTGATACTCCTCGCGGGGAGCTGTTTTTT,CASSDTPRGELFF
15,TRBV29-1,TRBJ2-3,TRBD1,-,TGCAGCGTTGATACTGGACAGGGCATGGGAGATACGCAGTATTTT,CSVDTGQGMGDTQYF
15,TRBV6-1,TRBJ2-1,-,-,TGTGCCAGCAGTGAAATCGGGAGCTCCTACAATGAGCAGTTCTTC,CASSEIGSSYNEQFF
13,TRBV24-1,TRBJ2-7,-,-,TGTGCCACCGTTGCAGGGAAAGGGTACGAGCAGTACTTC,CATVAGKGYEQYF
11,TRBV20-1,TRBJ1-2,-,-,TGCAGTGCTAGCCGGGGGAATGGCTACACCTTC,CSASRGNGYTF